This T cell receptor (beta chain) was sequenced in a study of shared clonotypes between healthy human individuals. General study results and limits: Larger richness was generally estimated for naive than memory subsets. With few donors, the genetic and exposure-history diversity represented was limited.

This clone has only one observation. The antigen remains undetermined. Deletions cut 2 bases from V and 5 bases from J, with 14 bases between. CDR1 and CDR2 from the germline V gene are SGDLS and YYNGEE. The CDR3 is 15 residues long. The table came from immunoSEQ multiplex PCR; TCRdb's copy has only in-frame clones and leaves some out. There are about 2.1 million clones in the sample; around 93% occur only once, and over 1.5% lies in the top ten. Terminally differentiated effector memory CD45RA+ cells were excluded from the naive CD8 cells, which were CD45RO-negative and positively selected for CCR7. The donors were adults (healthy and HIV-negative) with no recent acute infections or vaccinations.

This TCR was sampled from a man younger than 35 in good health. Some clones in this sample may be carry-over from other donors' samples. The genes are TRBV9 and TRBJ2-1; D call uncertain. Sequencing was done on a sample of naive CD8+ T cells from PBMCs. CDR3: CASSVSGSINNEQFF. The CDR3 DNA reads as TGTGCCAGCAGCGTTTCAGGATCAATCAACAATGAGCAGTTCTTC.